This entry describes one TCR beta chain. Its target is unknown. The CDR3 length is 14 residues. Germline V gene sequence: CDR1 MNHEY, CDR2 SVGAGI. V gave up 4 bases and J gave up 0 bases, with 10 bases separating them. This entry is derived from a study of T cell responses to AZD1222 COVID-19 vaccine. Overall study results and limits: A mostly white British donor set with more females was recruited, and clonal diversity was possibly underestimated.

Method: immunoSEQ multiplex PCR; TCRdb's copy keeps in-frame clones and lacks some. Among about 140,000 clones listed, 80% to 95% were seen once. Specimen: peripheral blood, collected 28 days after the second AZD1222 dose. The TCR comes from an adult who received the AZD1222 COVID-19 vaccine. V gene TRBV6-5 combines with J gene TRBJ2-7, with D tentatively TRBD1 or TRBD2 (5 bases each). The DNA of the CDR3 is TGTGCCAGCAGTTTACATGGGGGCTCCTACGAGCAGTACTTC. It is translated as CASSLHGGSYEQYF.